This T cell receptor beta chain was identified during a study of CD4 T cells in relation to SARS-CoV-2 and coronaviruses. Study-wide background: The HLA restriction of the shared crossreactive spike epitopes was mapped. Study-wide points: In around 63% of donors, memory CD4+ clonotypes crossrecognized SARS-CoV-2 and at least one common cold coronavirus spike.

About this clone: Antigen specificity is unknown.

The CDR3 runs 13 residues. Germline-derived CDR1 and CDR2 are SGHVS and FQNEAQ. Trimming left V 5 bases short and J 6 bases short, with 11 bases between. Clones were sequenced by immunoSEQ multiplex PCR, and TCRdb holds only the in-frame ones, with some missing. The sample shows 65,000 or so clones, about 90% of them seen only once. Before the COVID-19 pandemic, during about 2010-2018, CD4+ T cells were taken from unexposed donors. The sequencing input was memory CD4+ T cells from PBMCs. The chain carries TRBV7-8 and TRBJ2-1, with a possible D match to TRBD1 (6 bases). The clonotype was recovered from a human donor in good health. CDR3 DNA sequence: TGTGCCAGCAGCACCGGGACACCCAATGAGCAGTTCTTC. Protein sequence: CASSTGTPNEQFF.